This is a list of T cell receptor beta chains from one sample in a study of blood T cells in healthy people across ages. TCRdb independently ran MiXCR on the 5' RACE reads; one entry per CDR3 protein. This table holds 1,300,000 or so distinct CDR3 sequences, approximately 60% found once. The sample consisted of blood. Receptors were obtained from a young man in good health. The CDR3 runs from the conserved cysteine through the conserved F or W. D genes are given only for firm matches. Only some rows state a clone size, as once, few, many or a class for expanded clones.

CASSPGLYTGELFF,TGTGCCAGCAGCCCGGGACTGTACACCGGGGAGCTGTTTTTT,TRBV13,once,NA,TRBJ2-2
CSAKPGHRSYNEQFF,TGCAGTGCTAAGCCGGGACACCGCTCCTACAATGAGCAGTTCTTC,TRBV20-1,few,NA,TRBJ2-1
CAITSGTGGRSHTQYF,TGTGCCATCACTTCCGGGACAGGGGGCAGAAGTCATACGCAGTATTTT,TRBV10-3,NA,TRBD1,TRBJ2-3
CASRETGRFLYTEAFF,TGTGCCAGCAGGGAAACAGGGCGGTTTCTGTACACTGAAGCTTTCTTT,TRBV6-1,NA,NA,TRBJ1-1
CASSPDSPDQPQHF,TGTGCCAGCAGTCCCGACTCCCCAGATCAGCCCCAGCATTTT,TRBV6-2/TRBV6-3,NA,NA,TRBJ1-5
CSARRQKNIQYF,TGCAGTGCTAGAAGACAGAAAAACATCCAGTACTTC,TRBV20-1,NA,NA,TRBJ2-4
CSARVGTGGRIYGYTF,TGCAGTGCTAGAGTCGGGACAGGGGGCAGAATTTATGGCTACACCTTC,TRBV20-1,many,TRBD1,TRBJ1-2
CSASYLAGNRATEGDTQYF,TGCAGTGCTAGCTATCTAGCGGGGAATAGGGCCACAGAGGGAGATACGCAGTATTTT,TRBV20-1,NA,TRBD2,TRBJ2-3
CASSSRLAGGIYEQYF,TGTGCCAGCAGTAGCAGACTAGCGGGGGGTATCTACGAGCAGTACTTC,TRBV6-6,once,TRBD2,TRBJ2-7
CASTPRGQGLGEQYF,TGTGCCAGCACACCAAGGGGACAGGGATTGGGCGAGCAGTACTTC,TRBV18,NA,TRBD1,TRBJ2-7
CSAYPEGQETQYF,TGCAGTGCTTACCCTGAGGGGCAAGAGACCCAGTACTTC,TRBV20-1,few,NA,TRBJ2-5
CASSQGAILSSYEQYF,TGTGCCAGCAGCCAGGGGGCCATCCTAAGCTCCTACGAGCAGTACTTC,TRBV3-1,few,NA,TRBJ2-7
CSARDRDRGYQPQHF,TGCAGTGCTAGAGATCGGGACAGGGGCTATCAGCCCCAGCATTTT,TRBV20-1,once,TRBD1,TRBJ1-5
CASSFENTGELFF,TGTGCCAGCAGCTTTGAGAACACCGGGGAGCTGTTTTTT,TRBV7-9,NA,NA,TRBJ2-2
CASSPGHQVTETQYF,TGTGCCAGCAGTCCGGGACACCAAGTAACAGAGACCCAGTACTTC,TRBV27,NA,NA,TRBJ2-5
CATRIQGTDTQYF,TGTGCCACCAGAATACAGGGGACAGATACGCAGTATTTT,TRBV15,NA,TRBD1,TRBJ2-3
CATSRVKLAGHQETQYF,TGTGCCACCAGCAGAGTTAAACTAGCGGGCCACCAAGAGACCCAGTACTTC,TRBV15,NA,TRBD2,TRBJ2-5
CASSFSVREWTDTQYF,TGCGCCAGCAGCTTTTCGGTGCGGGAGTGGACAGATACGCAGTATTTT,TRBV5-1,few,TRBD2,TRBJ2-3
CASSQVWTDNIDYEQYF,TGCGCCAGCAGCCAAGTCTGGACAGACAACATAGACTACGAGCAGTACTTC,TRBV4-1,few,NA,TRBJ2-7
CSALQPGGGHEQFF,TGCAGTGCTCTCCAACCAGGGGGAGGGCACGAGCAGTTCTTC,TRBV20-1,NA,NA,TRBJ2-1
CASSDGGIETQYF,TGTGCCAGCAGTGATGGCGGGATAGAGACCCAGTACTTC,TRBV2,NA,NA,TRBJ2-5
CASSNPNRETDTQYF,TGTGCCAGCAGCAACCCAAACAGGGAAACAGATACGCAGTATTTT,TRBV7-9,NA,NA,TRBJ2-3
CASGETGQTHNYGYTF,TGTGCCAGCGGGGAGACTGGCCAGACTCATAACTATGGCTACACCTTC,TRBV6-5,NA,NA,TRBJ1-2
CSATSGGITDTQYF,TGCAGTGCTACTAGCGGGGGGATTACAGATACGCAGTATTTT,TRBV20-1,NA,TRBD2,TRBJ2-3
CSATGEATGELFF,TGCAGTGCCACAGGGGAGGCCACCGGGGAGCTGTTTTTT,TRBV20-1,NA,NA,TRBJ2-2
CAGSDGQNYEQYF,TGTGCCGGCAGTGACGGGCAGAACTACGAGCAGTACTTC,TRBV6-2/TRBV6-3,NA,NA,TRBJ2-7
CSAQSSYEQYF,TGCAGTGCTCAGAGCTCCTACGAGCAGTACTTC,TRBV20-1,once,NA,TRBJ2-7
CASSGQGGWWQFF,TGTGCCAGCAGCGGACAGGGGGGTTGGTGGCAGTTCTTC,TRBV7-9,many,TRBD1,TRBJ2-1
CASSAPGLPTDYNEQFF,TGTGCCAGCAGCGCACCGGGACTTCCGACAGACTACAATGAGCAGTTCTTC,TRBV5-6,NA,NA,TRBJ2-1
CASGMPGTGIAYEQYF,TGTGCCAGCGGAATGCCCGGGACAGGGATCGCCTACGAGCAGTACTTC,TRBV6-5,NA,TRBD1,TRBJ2-7
CASSLLRTGEEDGYTF,TGTGCCAGCAGCCTTCTACGGACAGGGGAAGAGGATGGCTACACCTTC,TRBV4-2,NA,TRBD1,TRBJ1-2
CASSQDLPRGATNEKLFF,TGCGCCAGCAGCCAAGATCTCCCGCGGGGGGCAACTAATGAAAAACTGTTTTTT,TRBV4-3,few,NA,TRBJ1-4
CASSESWAGAQGYTF,TGTGCCAGCAGTGAATCGTGGGCGGGGGCGCAGGGCTACACCTTC,TRBV2,NA,NA,TRBJ1-2
CASSVRGGGFYEQYF,TGTGCCAGCAGCGTTCGGGGTGGAGGGTTCTACGAGCAGTACTTC,TRBV7-9,once,NA,TRBJ2-7
CSCGGATGELFF,TGCAGCTGCGGGGGGGCAACCGGGGAGCTGTTTTTT,TRBV29-1,few,TRBD2,TRBJ2-2
CASMLEGDHSRANVLTF,TGTGCCAGCATGTTGGAAGGGGACCACTCTAGGGCCAACGTCCTGACTTTC,TRBV3-1,NA,NA,TRBJ2-6